This paragraph covers one T cell receptor beta chain sequence. This sample is part of a study of blood T cell repertoires in COVID-19. The CDR3 loop spans 12 amino acids. Deletions cut 3 bases from V and 5 bases from J, with 7 bases between. Germline V gene data show CDR1 as SNHLY and CDR2 as FYNNEI. Clones were read by immunoSEQ multiplex PCR, and TCRdb kept only the in-frame ones, dropping some. The table records some 150,000 clones, around 87% of them present only once. The clonotype comes from a man aged 45-65 years with active COVID-19. V gene TRBV2 combines with J gene TRBJ1-2, with unresolved D. Source material: peripheral blood. The CDR3 nucleotides are TGTGCCAGCAGTGATTCAGGTTATGGCTACACCTTC. Translating gives CASSDSGYGYTF.